The 14 T cell receptor beta chains below were found in one sample sequenced in a study of technical replicates of blood from a handful of donors. Only in-frame clones appear in the TCRdb table, and some are missing; sequencing was by immunoSEQ multiplex PCR. The sample has 100,000 or so clones; 96% are singletons. What was sequenced was T cells isolated from PBMCs. The source of these receptors is a human donor in good health.

The chain combines TRBV29-1 with TRBJ1-5; D may be TRBD1 (5 bases). Germline V gives CDR1 SQVTM, CDR2 ANQGSEA. This CDR3 is 14 amino acids long. Between the trimmed V and J ends, which lost 4 bases and 5 bases, there was a span of 15 bases. As DNA, the CDR3 is TGCAGCGTTGTGGCTGGGGGGATTGATCAGCCCCAGCATTTT. Its protein is CSVVAGGIDQPQHF.

The chain recombines TRBV7-2 with TRBJ2-7; 11 positions agree with TRBD2. Germline V gene data show CDR1 as SGHTA and CDR2 as FQGNSA. This CDR3 is built from 17 residues. The ends lost 1 base at V and 3 bases at J; junction bases unmatched: 8. CDR3 protein: CASSLVGLAGGHYEQYF. DNA of the CDR3: TGTGCCAGCAGCTTAGTGGGGCTAGCGGGGGGCCACTACGAGCAGTACTTC.

The count of this clone is one. The chain recombines TRBV10-2 with TRBJ2-1, with TRBD2 identical over 8 bases. Germline V gene data show CDR1 as WSHSY and CDR2 as SAAADI. The CDR3 length is 12 residues. V was pared by 6 bases and J by 12 bases, with 7 bases of the junction left unmatched. The CDR3: CASSLGLAGQFF. The CDR3, as DNA: TGCGCCAGCAGCCTAGGACTAGCTGGGCAGTTCTTC.

The chain recombines TRBV19 with TRBJ2-1; D possibly corresponds to TRBD2 (5 bases). Germline CDR1 is LNHDA and CDR2 is SQIVND (reference sequence). V lost 1 base and J 6 bases, leaving 16 bases between the germline ends. This CDR3 spans 16 amino acids. CDR3 region: CASSIVGSRGSNEQFF. CDR3 DNA sequence: TGTGCCAGTAGTATAGTTGGGTCTAGAGGGTCCAATGAGCAGTTCTTC.

The J gene is TRBJ1-5, the V gene TRBV6-4; unclear D gene. This CDR3 is 13 amino acids long. V gave up 6 bases and J gave up 5 bases, with 11 bases separating them. Germline CDR1 MRHNA, CDR2 SNTAGT. DNA of the CDR3: TGTGCCAGCAGCCGAGACGGGTATCAGCCCCAGCATTTT. Its translation: CASSRDGYQPQHF.

This clone is a singleton in its sample. This sequence joins TRBV28 and TRBJ2-1; D is perhaps TRBD2 (7 bases). Germline CDR1 reads MDHEN; CDR2 reads SYDVKM. Trimming took off 5 bases at V and 9 bases at J, with 20 bases between the two ends. The CDR3 covers 15 residues. As DNA, the CDR3 is TGTGCCAGCAGTGTCGGGCGGGGGCGTGGGGGTGAGCAGTTCTTC. Amino acids: CASSVGRGRGGEQFF.

CDR3 residues: CASSELGGVGYYGYTF. The CDR3 nucleotides read TGTGCCAGCAGTGAATTAGGGGGGGTCGGCTACTATGGCTACACCTTC. This sequence joins TRBV25-1 and TRBJ1-2; TRBD1 might be the D (6 bases). Deletions cut 1 base from V and 3 bases from J, with 15 bases between. CDR3 length: 16 residues. CDR1 is MGHDK, CDR2 SYGVNS, per germline.

V is TRBV7-3 and J is TRBJ1-6; tentatively, D is TRBD1 (5 bases). V was trimmed by 1 base and J by 6 bases, leaving 19 bases between them. Germline-derived CDR1 and CDR2 are SGHTA and FQGTGA. The CDR3 extends over 18 amino acids. The chain's CDR3 is CASSLKGFGALFNSPLHF. For the CDR3, the DNA is TGTGCCAGCAGCTTAAAGGGGTTTGGTGCCTTGTTTAATTCACCCCTCCACTTT.

The gene calls are TRBV7-8 and TRBJ1-5, with 8 bases aligning to TRBD1. Germline lookup yields CDR1 SGHVS and CDR2 FQNEAQ. Trimming cost V 4 bases and J 5 bases; bases outside gene matches: 4. The CDR3 has 14 amino acids. CDR3 in DNA: TGTGCCAGCAGCTCAAGACAGGGGTATCAGCCCCAGCATTTT. Translated, it gives CASSSRQGYQPQHF.

The V gene is TRBV19, the J gene TRBJ2-7; 7 bases are a match to TRBD1. The CDR3 is 16 amino acids. The ends lost 4 bases at V and 2 bases at J; junction bases unmatched: 11. In germline, CDR1 is LNHDA, CDR2 SQIVND (reference sequence). CDR3: CASSSPPGQIPYEQYF. In DNA, the CDR3 is TGTGCCAGTAGTAGCCCCCCGGGACAGATTCCCTACGAGCAGTACTTC.

The chain couples TRBV2 to TRBJ2-1, with a tentative D call TRBD2 (6 bases). Germline V gives CDR1 SNHLY, CDR2 FYNNEI. V was pared by 7 bases and J by 4 bases, with 17 bases between. CDR3 length equals 15 residues. CDR3 in amino acids: CASKKSGGNYNEQFF. Written as DNA, the CDR3 is TGTGCCAGCAAGAAAAGTGGGGGGAATTACAATGAGCAGTTCTTC.

This clone was picked up one time. V usage is TRBV7-9 and J usage is TRBJ2-5, with 7 bases lining up with TRBD2. V lost 0 bases to trimming and J lost 4 bases; unmatched junction nucleotides: 5. CDR3 length: 15 amino acids. Germline CDR1 is SEHNR and CDR2 is FQNEAQ (reference sequence). The CDR3 DNA sequence: TGTGCCAGCAGCTTAGCGGGAGGGCCCGTAGAGACCCAGTACTTC. Protein product: CASSLAGGPVETQYF.

A remark on this clone: Other DNA sequences within the sample encode an identical CDR3. The chain couples TRBV19 to TRBJ1-5; 7 bases fit TRBD1. Germline-derived CDR1 and CDR2 are LNHDA and SQIVND (reference sequence). The CDR3 runs 15 residues. After removal of 6 bases from V and 1 base from J, the junction contained 6 bases not matched to a gene. The CDR3 reads CASRRTGTSNQPQHF. CDR3 sequence (DNA): TGTGCCAGTAGACGGACAGGAACAAGCAATCAGCCCCAGCATTTT.

This sequence joins TRBV28 and TRBJ2-7; 8 nucleotides match TRBD2. The J segment lost 4 bases and the V segment lost 4 bases, leaving 3 bases of the junction unmatched. The CDR3 totals 13 residues. CDR1 and CDR2 (germline): MDHEN, SYDVKM. The CDR3 protein is CASSWASGYEQYF. CDR3 in DNA: TGTGCCAGCAGTTGGGCTAGCGGGTACGAGCAGTACTTC.